This entry concerns a single T cell receptor beta chain. It lacks a known antigen. It has no much larger one-base neighbor in the sample; base qualities were not kept. Collaborating institutions collected whole blood in K2EDTA tubes following their own protocols. For TCRbeta analysis, collaborators shipped samples as frozen whole blood, isolated PBMCs, or DNA extracted from either of those sample types. The germline V gene supplies CDR1 ENHRY and CDR2 SYGVKD. Including cysteine and phenylalanine, the CDR3 has 14 amino acids. Only CDR3 DNA is held: 42 bases, read in frame from base 1. V drops 6 bases and J drops 1 base, leaving 12 bases in between. The entry originates in a study of blood T cell repertoires in COVID-19 (TCRdb year 2020). In terms of the full investigation: The collaborator samples originated in the United States, Italy and Spain and spanned the acute and convalescent phases of COVID-19. The prospective study material was composed of cDNA or gDNA derived from T cells, B-cell-depleted T cells, or PBMCs. Subjects who had been exposed to COVID-19, were actively infected with it, or had recovered from it provided the deeply sampled blood TCRbeta repertoires that made up the dataset. The repertoires were made available in a free public database intended to serve as a resource for research on the immune response to SARS-CoV-2. The samples were drawn from the first 160 participants of the ongoing ImmuneRACE study and from 1,200 or so subjects provided by 6 global collaborators. The sample metadata nearly always contained a de-identified subject ID, COVID-19 status, age in years and sex. Where HLA class I and class II types were available, the types were taken from metadata supplied by the sample provider, not from assay-based typing.

Overall study outcomes, separate from this receptor: How much clinical and demographic metadata was included differed by source and by participant, and the metadata was provided uncurated.

TCRbeta CDR3 regions were amplified from genomic DNA using the immunoSEQ Assay, a bias-controlled multiplex PCR. Per the authors' processing: Nucleated cell counts per sample were estimated from amplification of reference gene primers within the assay. Sequence reads were collapsed and filtered to measure the absolute abundance of every unique TCRbeta CDR3 rearrangement. For each sample, productive Simpson clonality was calculated by taking the square root of Simpson's diversity index across productive rearrangements. The source is immuneACCESS, and TCRdb retained only in-frame sequences with V and J called. Part of the clones is not carried over; for the studies checked, unresolved V genes explain less than half of this, and the remainder is unexplained. That table is the source of V, J and clone size, and D and trimming were worked out from the DNA. Within this sample are fewer than 120,000 clones, with over 60% of them counted one time only. Roughly 3.8% of the sample rests with the top ten.

Recombination linked TRBV10-3 to TRBJ2-5, with TRBD2 tentatively as D gene (6 bases match). Input material: peripheral blood. This sequence originates from a woman of 80 years or more with acute or convalescent COVID-19. The CDR3 corresponds to CAIRLGGPQETQYF. The DNA sequence is TGTGCCATCAGGTTGGGGGGTCCCCAAGAGACCCAGTACTTC.